This passage covers 9 T cell receptor beta chains from one sample sequenced in a study of T cell repertoires in ileal Crohn's disease. Only in-frame clones appear in the TCRdb table, and some are missing; sequencing was by immunoSEQ multiplex PCR. The data show approximately 9,000 clones, with around 81% seen just once and about 4.5% held by the top ten. The material sequenced was ileal tissue. These receptors were collected from an adult with Crohn's disease.

The chain combines TRBV11-2 with TRBJ2-1, with TRBD1 matching over 7 bases. V was clipped by 5 bases and J by 3 bases; unmatched bases: 7. The CDR3 is made up of 15 amino acids. Looked up from germline, CDR1 is SGHAT and CDR2 is FQNNGV. DNA of the CDR3: TGTGCCAGCAGCCAGGGACAGCTTTTCTACAATGAGCAGTTCTTC. Amino acid sequence: CASSQGQLFYNEQFF.

The CDR3 region is CASSLGTGFAEKLFF. CDR3 DNA sequence: TGTGCCAGCAGCTTGGGGACAGGGTTTGCTGAAAAACTGTTTTTT. The chain employs TRBV5-6 and TRBJ1-4, with 8 positions matching TRBD1. Germline-derived CDR1 and CDR2 are SGHDT and YYEEEE. The CDR3 loop spans 15 amino acids. V lost 0 bases, J lost 7 bases, and 5 bases stayed unmatched.

The chain couples TRBV6-1 to TRBJ1-2; no clear D. Trimming stripped 7 bases from V and 2 bases from J, with 11 bases between. The germline gives CDR1 MNHNS, CDR2 SASEGT. The CDR3 consists of 13 residues. CDR3 in DNA: TGTGCCAGCACCAGGACTGAGAACTATGGCTACACCTTC. As protein: CASTRTENYGYTF.

The chain couples TRBV7-9 to TRBJ2-5; 9 bases fit TRBD2. Looked up from germline, CDR1 is SEHNR and CDR2 is FQNEAQ (reference sequence). This CDR3 contains 13 residues. The V segment lost 5 bases and the J segment 5 bases; nucleotides outside the gene matches: 3. The CDR3 sequence: CASSRGGGETQYF. The CDR3 region has the DNA TGTGCCAGCAGCCGCGGGGGGGGCGAGACCCAGTACTTC.

The V gene is TRBV5-1, the J gene TRBJ1-2, with D possibly TRBD1 on 5 matching bases. This CDR3 is 15 amino acids long. The germline CDR1 and CDR2 sequences are SGHRS and YFSETQ. Between the trimmed V and J ends, which lost 0 bases and 4 bases, there was a span of 13 bases. CDR3 sequence: CASSLGGAGPYGYTF. The CDR3 nucleotides are TGCGCCAGCAGCTTGGGTGGGGCAGGGCCCTATGGCTACACCTTC.

This clone has more than one count but fewer than ten. The chain is built from TRBV7-9 and TRBJ2-5; a weak D match, TRBD1 (5 bases). V lost 3 bases and J lost 5, with 16 bases in between. This CDR3 region has 15 residues. Germline loops: CDR1 SEHNR, CDR2 FQNEAQ (reference sequence). The CDR3 spells CASSFIGQGRETQYF. The CDR3 nucleotides read TGTGCCAGCAGCTTTATTGGCCAGGGCCGGGAGACCCAGTACTTC.

The V call is TRBV9, the J call TRBJ2-7; TRBD2 matches 10 bases. CDR3 length: 14 residues. Germline V lookup: CDR1 SGDLS, CDR2 YYNGEE. Trimming took 0 bases from V and 3 from J; bases not matched to a gene: 0. The CDR3 protein is CASSVGTSGYEQYF. The CDR3 nucleotides are TGTGCCAGCAGCGTAGGGACTAGCGGCTACGAGCAGTACTTC. Supplemented by reference TRBV9 and TRBJ2-7, the full variable domain reads DSGVTQTPKHLITATGQRVTLRCSPRSGDLSVYWYQQSLDQGLQFLIQYYNGEERAKGNILERFSAQQFPDLHSELNLSSLELGDSALYFCASSVGTSGYEQYFGPGTRLTVT.

The V call is TRBV30, the J call TRBJ1-1; 10 nucleotides align to TRBD1. V lost 3 bases to trimming and J lost 9 bases; unmatched junction nucleotides: 19. The CDR3 consists of 17 residues. Per the germline V gene, CDR1 is GTSNPN and CDR2 is SVGIG (reference sequence). CDR3: CAWRTGTGDKRGTKAFF. The DNA of the CDR3 is TGTGCCTGGAGAACCGGGACAGGGGACAAAAGGGGCACCAAAGCTTTCTTT.

The gene calls are TRBV5-4 and TRBJ1-1, with D possibly TRBD1 on 6 matching bases. The germline V and J ends were trimmed by 4 bases and 6 bases, with 10 bases remaining between them. CDR3 length: 12 amino acids. In germline, CDR1 is SGHNT, CDR2 YYREEE (reference sequence). The CDR3 coding sequence is TGTGCCAGCAGCCAGAACAGGGCTGAAGCTTTCTTT. Residues: CASSQNRAEAFF.